This T cell receptor (beta chain) was identified in a study of T-cell reconstitution after alpha-beta-depleted transplantation in children. Using unique molecular identifiers, the investigators prepared the TCRbeta library. TCRdb used MiXCR to reprocess the PCR reads, holding one entry per CDR3 protein. The table includes some 300,000 distinct CDR3 sequences, less than 9.5% detected once. This clonotype came up a few times. Its target is not known. Study results and caveats: A year had passed since transplant, and T-cell counts and diversity by then came mostly from newly produced T cells.

There are 14 residues in the CDR3. The V and J ends lost 5 bases and 6 bases respectively, with 16 bases between them. The germline CDR1 and CDR2 sequences are SGHVS and FQNEAQ. The source was peripheral blood, collected 360 days after TCRalphabeta/CD19-depleted stem cell transplant. This receptor was obtained from a female patient between 2 and 15 years old who had a stem cell transplant for Fanconi anemia, so the T cells may come from the graft donor. V and J are TRBV7-8 and TRBJ1-2; possibly TRBD1 for D (5 bases). As DNA, the CDR3 is TGTGCCAGCAGCCCCCTGAGGGGCCCCCATGGCTACACCTTC. Its translation is CASSPLRGPHGYTF.